This entry lists 3 T cell receptor beta chains sequenced from one sample in a study of a mutant IDH1 vaccine in newly diagnosed glioma (dated by TCRdb to the early 2020s). Their specific antigens are unknown. The time point label, read with the paper, signifies: week 11, during vaccination. Each vaccine dose was 300 ug of a 20-mer mutant IDH1 peptide in Montanide, given subcutaneously with topical imiquimod. The method was the immunoSEQ multiplex PCR assay. TCRdb limited this immuneACCESS table to in-frame rearrangements with V and J called. A share of clones is missing; checked studies link under half to unresolved V genes, and the rest is unexplained. The sample has fewer than 45,000 clones on record, about 83% of them singletons. The leading ten clones occupy 2% to 2.5% of the sample. The sample in question was PBMCs, obtained from a glioma patient whose treatment included an IDH1 peptide vaccine. The receptors originated from a middle-aged man with glioma.

The chain recombines TRBV28 with TRBJ1-5, with D possibly TRBD1 on 5 matching bases. The CDR3 loop spans 15 amino acids. The V end lost 0 bases, the J end lost 0 bases, and 6 bases lay between the germline ends. Germline V gives CDR1 MDHEN, CDR2 SYDVKM. Here the CDR3 reads CASSLWGGSNQPQHF. DNA of the CDR3: TGTGCCAGCAGTTTATGGGGGGGTAGCAATCAGCCCCAGCATTTT. Combining the CDR3 with reference TRBV28 and TRBJ1-5 gives the whole variable domain DVKVTQSSRYLVKRTGEKVFLECVQDMDHENMFWYRQDPGLGLRLIYFSYDVKMKEKGDIPEGYSVSREKKERFSLILESASTNQTSMYLCASSLWGGSNQPQHFGDGTRLSIL.

V is TRBV6-5 and J is TRBJ2-1; D ambiguous. Trimming removed 5 bases from V and 9 bases from J, with 11 bases in between. The germline gives CDR1 MNHEY, CDR2 SVGAGI. This CDR3 spans 12 amino acids. CDR3: CASSATSFEQFF. In DNA, the CDR3 is TGTGCCAGCAGTGCTACCAGCTTTGAGCAGTTCTTC.

This clone was seen only a few times. The rearrangement links TRBV5-6 to TRBJ2-1; 7 nucleotides align to TRBD1. This CDR3 region has 15 residues. CDR1 is SGHDT and CDR2 is YYEEEE in the germline V gene. The V segment lost 0 bases and the J segment 2 bases; nucleotides outside the gene matches: 2. For the CDR3, the DNA is TGTGCCAGCAGCTTGGAGGGACAGCCCTACAATGAGCAGTTCTTC. It translates to CASSLEGQPYNEQFF.